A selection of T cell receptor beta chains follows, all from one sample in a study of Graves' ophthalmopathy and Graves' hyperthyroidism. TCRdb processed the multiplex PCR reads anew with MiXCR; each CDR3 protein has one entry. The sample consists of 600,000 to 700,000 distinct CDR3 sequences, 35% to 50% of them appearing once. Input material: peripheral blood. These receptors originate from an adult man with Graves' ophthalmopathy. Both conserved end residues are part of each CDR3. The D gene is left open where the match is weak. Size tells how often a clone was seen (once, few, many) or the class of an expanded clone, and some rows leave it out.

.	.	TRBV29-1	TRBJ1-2	CSLVGHLHGYTF	TGCAGCTTGGTGGGACATCTCCATGGCTACACCTTC
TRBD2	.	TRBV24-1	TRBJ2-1	CATSGGTSWYLHNEQFF	TGTGCCACCAGTGGAGGGACTAGCTGGTACCTCCACAATGAGCAGTTCTTC
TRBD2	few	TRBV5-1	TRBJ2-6	CASSFNGGDSGANVLTF	TGCGCCAGCAGCTTTAATGGGGGGGACTCTGGGGCCAACGTCCTGACTTTC
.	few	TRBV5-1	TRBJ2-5	CASSLEGGAVKTQYF	TGCGCCAGCAGCTTGGAAGGGGGGGCAGTGAAGACCCAGTACTTC
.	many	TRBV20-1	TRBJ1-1	CSARGFMNTEAFF	TGCAGTGCTAGAGGGTTTATGAACACTGAAGCTTTCTTT
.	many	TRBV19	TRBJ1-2	CASQGSRNGYTF	TGTGCCAGCCAAGGATCAAGGAATGGCTACACCTTC
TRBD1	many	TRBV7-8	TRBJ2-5	CASSPRTGEDSTQYF	TGTGCCAGCAGCCCGCGGACAGGGGAGGACTCGACCCAGTACTTC
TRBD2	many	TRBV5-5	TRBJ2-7	CASSFLSGSYEQYF	TGTGCCAGCAGCTTTCTCAGCGGGAGCTACGAGCAGTACTTC
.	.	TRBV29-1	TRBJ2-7	CSVGRNNYEQYF	TGCAGCGTCGGCAGGAATAACTACGAGCAGTACTTC
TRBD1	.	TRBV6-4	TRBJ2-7	CASSRRDRGAGDEQYF	TGTGCCAGCTCACGCCGGGACAGGGGGGCGGGAGACGAGCAGTACTTC
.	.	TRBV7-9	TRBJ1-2	CASSPDRTSGNTF	TGTGCCAGCAGCCCCGACAGGACCTCTGGAAACACCTTC
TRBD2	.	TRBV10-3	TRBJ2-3	CAIRGEYSGGTDTQYF	TGTGCCATCAGGGGAGAATATAGCGGGGGCACAGATACGCAGTATTTT
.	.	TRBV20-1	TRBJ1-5	CSARGSGVIETQHF	TGCAGTGCTAGAGGTAGCGGGGTGATCGAGACCCAGCATTTT
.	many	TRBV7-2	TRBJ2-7	CASSNRPNSPEQYF	TGTGCCAGCAGCAACCGGCCCAACTCCCCCGAGCAGTACTTC
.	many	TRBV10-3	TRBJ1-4	CAISDGEKLFF	TGTGCCATCAGTGATGGCGAAAAACTGTTTTTT
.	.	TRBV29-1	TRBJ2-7	CSPDVVRYEQYF	TGCAGCCCGGACGTCGTTAGGTACGAGCAGTACTTC
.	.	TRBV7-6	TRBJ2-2	CASSPPGQHTGELFF	TGTGCCAGCAGCCCCCCAGGACAACACACCGGGGAGCTGTTTTTT
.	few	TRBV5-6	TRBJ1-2	CTSSLQGTDYGYTF	TGTACCAGCAGCTTGCAGGGAACGGACTATGGCTACACCTTC
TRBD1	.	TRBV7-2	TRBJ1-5	CAWRGQGIQPQHF	TGTGCCTGGAGGGGACAGGGGATTCAGCCCCAGCATTTT
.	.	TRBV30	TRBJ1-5	CAWSRGDQPQHF	TGTGCCTGGTCGAGAGGGGATCAGCCCCAGCATTTT
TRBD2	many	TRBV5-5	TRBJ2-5	CASSHGLASGETQYF	TGTGCCAGCAGCCACGGACTAGCCTCCGGAGAGACCCAGTACTTC
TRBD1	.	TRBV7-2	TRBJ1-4	CASSFGQDPPLFF	TGTGCCAGCAGCTTTGGACAGGATCCCCCGCTGTTTTTT
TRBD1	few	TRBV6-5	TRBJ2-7	CASTPQAGGYEQYF	TGTGCCAGCACCCCCCAGGCAGGGGGATACGAGCAGTACTTC
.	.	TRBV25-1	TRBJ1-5	CASSELGLSPASSLESGQPQHF	TGTGCCAGCAGTGAATTGGGTCTCTCTCCTGCCAGCAGCTTAGAGAGTGGTCAGCCCCAGCATTTT
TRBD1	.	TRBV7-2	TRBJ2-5	CASGTGGFGETQYF	TGTGCCAGCGGTACAGGGGGCTTTGGAGAGACCCAGTACTTC
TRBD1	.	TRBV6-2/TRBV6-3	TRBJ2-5	CASNQQGAKETQYF	TGTGCCAGTAATCAACAGGGGGCGAAAGAGACCCAGTACTTC
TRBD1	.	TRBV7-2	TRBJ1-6	CASSLAPSTKYRDSNSPLHF	TGTGCCAGCAGCTTAGCGCCGAGTACAAAATACCGGGACAGCAATTCACCCCTCCACTTT
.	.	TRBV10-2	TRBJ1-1	CAGSQDWANTEAFF	TGTGCCGGCAGCCAAGACTGGGCAAACACTGAAGCTTTCTTT
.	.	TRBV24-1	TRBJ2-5	CATSDYSGETQYF	TGTGCCACCAGTGATTATAGCGGTGAGACCCAGTACTTC
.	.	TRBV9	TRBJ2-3	CASSNRNSRAPYF	TGTGCCAGCAGCAATAGGAACAGCCGTGCTCCGTATTTT
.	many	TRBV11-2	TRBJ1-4	CASSLRETNEKLFF	TGTGCCAGCAGCCTCAGAGAGACTAATGAAAAACTGTTTTTT
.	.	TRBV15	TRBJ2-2	CATSRDRTGELFF	TGTGCCACCAGCAGAGATAGGACAGGGGAGCTGTTTTTT
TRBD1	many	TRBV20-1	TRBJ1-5	CSARTGGSNQPQHF	TGCAGTGCTCGGACAGGGGGTAGCAATCAGCCCCAGCATTTT